This T cell receptor (beta chain) was sequenced in a study of ipilimumab plus nivolumab after autologous stem cell transplantation. About the study: Patients received a median of about five ipilimumab and 8 nivolumab doses.

Starting 14 to 28 days after autologous transplant, ipilimumab 1 mg/kg was given. Dosing: nivolumab 3 mg/kg IV, weeks 1, 4, 7, 10, then every two weeks to week 26. Assay used: immunoSEQ multiplex PCR; TCRdb lists only in-frame clones, some missing. This table holds 15,000 or so clones, 60% to 75% found once. CDR1 SGHDT and CDR2 YYEEEE come from the germline V gene. CDR3 length: 16 amino acids. Trimming removed 0 bases at V and 4 bases at J, with 16 bases between. Study-wide findings and caveats: Authors suggest TCR repertoire, Treg phenotype and gut microbiota support further study.

This clone has more than one count but fewer than ten. The antigen is not known. This sample comprised PBMCs, obtained in a trial of ipilimumab plus nivolumab as post-transplant consolidation. The TCR was taken from a male donor with primary mediastinal lymphoma. V and J are TRBV5-6 and TRBJ1-2, with TRBD1 as a possible D gene (5 bases). The CDR3 DNA follows: TGTGCCAGCAGCTTGGGGGGCGGTCTCCCGGGCTATGGCTACACCTTC. Translating it yields CASSLGGGLPGYGYTF.